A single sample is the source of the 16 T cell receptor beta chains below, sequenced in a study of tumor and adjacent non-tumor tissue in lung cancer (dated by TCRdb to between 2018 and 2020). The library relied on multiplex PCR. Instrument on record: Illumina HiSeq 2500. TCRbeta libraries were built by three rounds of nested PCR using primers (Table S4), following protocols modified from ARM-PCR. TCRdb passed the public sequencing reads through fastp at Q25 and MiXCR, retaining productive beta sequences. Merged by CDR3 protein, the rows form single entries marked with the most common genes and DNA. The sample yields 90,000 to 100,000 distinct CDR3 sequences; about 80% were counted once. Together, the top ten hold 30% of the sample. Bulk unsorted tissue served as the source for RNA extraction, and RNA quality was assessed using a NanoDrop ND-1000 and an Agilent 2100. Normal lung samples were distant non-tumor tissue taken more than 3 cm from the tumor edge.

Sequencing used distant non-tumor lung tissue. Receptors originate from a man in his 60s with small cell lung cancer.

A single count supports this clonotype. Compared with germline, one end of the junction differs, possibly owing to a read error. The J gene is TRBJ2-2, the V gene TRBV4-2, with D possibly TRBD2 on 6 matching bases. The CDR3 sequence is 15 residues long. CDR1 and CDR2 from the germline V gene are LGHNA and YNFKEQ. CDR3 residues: CASKLVGGDGGELFF. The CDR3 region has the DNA TGTGCCAGCAAACTAGTGGGAGGTGATGGCGGGGAGTTGTTCTTT.

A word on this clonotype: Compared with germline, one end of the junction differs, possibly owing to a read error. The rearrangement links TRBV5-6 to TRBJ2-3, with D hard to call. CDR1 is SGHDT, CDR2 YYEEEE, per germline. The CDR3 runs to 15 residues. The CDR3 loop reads CASSSISKLGDTQYF. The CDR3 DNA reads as TGTGCCAGCAGCTCCATTAGCAAGCTTGGGGATACACAGTATTTT.

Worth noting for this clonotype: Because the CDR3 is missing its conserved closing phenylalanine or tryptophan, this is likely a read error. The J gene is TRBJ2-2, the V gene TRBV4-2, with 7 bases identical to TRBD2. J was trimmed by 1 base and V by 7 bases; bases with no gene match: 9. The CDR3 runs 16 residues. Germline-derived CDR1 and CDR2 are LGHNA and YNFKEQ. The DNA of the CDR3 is TGTGCCAGCAATCCCGGACTAGTGAGGAACACCGGGGAGCTGTTTTCT. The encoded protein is CASNPGLVRNTGELFS.

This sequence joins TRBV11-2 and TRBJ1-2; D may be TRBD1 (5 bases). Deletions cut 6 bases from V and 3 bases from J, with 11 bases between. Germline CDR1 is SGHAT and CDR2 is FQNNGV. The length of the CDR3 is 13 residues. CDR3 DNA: TGTGCCAGCAGGGGGCCGTTGGACTATGGCTACACCTTC. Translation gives CASRGPLDYGYTF.

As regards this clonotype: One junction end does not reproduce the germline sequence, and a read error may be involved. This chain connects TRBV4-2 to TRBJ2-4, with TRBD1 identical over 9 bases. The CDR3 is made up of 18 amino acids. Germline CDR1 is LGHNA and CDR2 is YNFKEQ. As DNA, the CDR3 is TGTGCCAGCAGCCCCCGTGTGACAGGGGGGCGAGCCAAAAGCATTCAGTACTTC. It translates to CASSPRVTGGRAKSIQYF.

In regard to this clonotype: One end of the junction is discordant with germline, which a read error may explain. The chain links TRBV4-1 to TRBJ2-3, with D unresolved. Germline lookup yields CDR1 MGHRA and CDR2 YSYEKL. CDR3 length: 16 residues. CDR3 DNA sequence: TGCGCCAGCAGCCAAACGATCTTCCAGAGCACATATACGCAGTATTTT. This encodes CASSQTIFQSTYTQYF.

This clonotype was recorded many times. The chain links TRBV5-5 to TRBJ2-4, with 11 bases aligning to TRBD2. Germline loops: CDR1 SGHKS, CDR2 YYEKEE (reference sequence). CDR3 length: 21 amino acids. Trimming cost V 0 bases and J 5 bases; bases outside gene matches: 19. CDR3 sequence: CASSLVGASGRYPDSQNIQYF. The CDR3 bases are TGTGCCAGCAGCTTGGTTGGGGCTAGCGGGAGGTACCCGGATAGCCAAAACATTCAGTACTTC.

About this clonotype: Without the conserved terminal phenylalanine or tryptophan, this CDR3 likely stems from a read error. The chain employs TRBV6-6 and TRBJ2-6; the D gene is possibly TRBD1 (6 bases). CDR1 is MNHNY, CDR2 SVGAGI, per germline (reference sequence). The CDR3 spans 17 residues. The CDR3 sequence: CASSYSGGVSGAKVLTL. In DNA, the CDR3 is TGTGCCAGCAGTTACTCTGGGGGCGTCTCTGGGGCCAAGGTCCTGACTTTA.

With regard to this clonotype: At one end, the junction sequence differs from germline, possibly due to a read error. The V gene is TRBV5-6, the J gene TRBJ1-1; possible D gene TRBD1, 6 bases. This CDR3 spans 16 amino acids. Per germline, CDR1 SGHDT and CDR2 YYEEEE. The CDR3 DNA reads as TGTGCCAGCAGCTTGGCCTCCAGGACAGCGAACACTGATGCTTTATTT. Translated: CASSLASRTANTDALF.

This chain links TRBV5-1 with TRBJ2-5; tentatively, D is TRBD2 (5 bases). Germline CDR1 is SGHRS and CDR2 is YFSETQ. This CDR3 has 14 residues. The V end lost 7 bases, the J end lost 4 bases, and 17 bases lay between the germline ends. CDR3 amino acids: CASCPGMSPETQYF. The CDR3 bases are TGCGCCAGCTGCCCGGGGATGAGCCCAGAGACCCAGTACTTC.

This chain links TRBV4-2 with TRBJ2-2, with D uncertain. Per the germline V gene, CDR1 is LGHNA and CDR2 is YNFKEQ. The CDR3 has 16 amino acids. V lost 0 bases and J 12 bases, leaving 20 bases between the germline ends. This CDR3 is CASSQDLRANTRKLFF. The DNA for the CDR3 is TGTGCCAGCAGCCAAGATCTGAGAGCCAACACCAGAAAGCTGTTTTTT.

The chain's CDR3 is CASSHHPSSGDSDEQYF. CDR3 nucleotide sequence: TGTGCCAGCAGTCACCATCCCTCCTCGGGGGACAGCGACGAGCAGTACTTC. The rearrangement uses TRBV6-5 and TRBJ2-7, with D possibly TRBD1 on 7 matching bases. V was cut by 5 bases and J by 5 bases, with 25 bases left in between. Germline CDR1 is MNHEY and CDR2 is SVGAGI. The CDR3 loop spans 17 amino acids.

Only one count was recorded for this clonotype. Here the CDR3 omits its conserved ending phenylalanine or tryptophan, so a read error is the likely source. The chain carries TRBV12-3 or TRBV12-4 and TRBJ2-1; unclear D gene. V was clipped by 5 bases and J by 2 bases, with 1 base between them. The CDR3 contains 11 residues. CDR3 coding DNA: TGTGCCAGCAGTGCCTACAATGAGCAGTTCTCC. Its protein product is CASSAYNEQFS.

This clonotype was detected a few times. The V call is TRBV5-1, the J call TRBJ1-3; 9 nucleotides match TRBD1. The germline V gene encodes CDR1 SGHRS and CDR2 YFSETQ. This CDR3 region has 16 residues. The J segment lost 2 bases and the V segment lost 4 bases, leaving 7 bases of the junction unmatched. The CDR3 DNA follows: TGCGCCAGCAGCGTTGCCGGGACAGGGCCTGGAAACACCATATATTTT. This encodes CASSVAGTGPGNTIYF. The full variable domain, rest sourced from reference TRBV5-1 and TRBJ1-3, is KAGVTQTPRYLIKTRGQQVTLSCSPISGHRSVSWYQQTPGQGLQFLFEYFSETQRNKGNFPGRFSGRQFSNSRSEMNVSTLELGDSALYLCASSVAGTGPGNTIYFGEGSWLTVV.

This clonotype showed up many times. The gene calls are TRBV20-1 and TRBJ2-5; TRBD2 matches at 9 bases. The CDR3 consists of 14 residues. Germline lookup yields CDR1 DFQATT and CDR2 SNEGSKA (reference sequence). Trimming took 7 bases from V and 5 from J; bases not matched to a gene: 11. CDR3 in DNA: TGCAGTGTTTTTAGCGGGAGTGGTGCGGAGACCCAGTACTTC. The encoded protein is CSVFSGSGAETQYF.

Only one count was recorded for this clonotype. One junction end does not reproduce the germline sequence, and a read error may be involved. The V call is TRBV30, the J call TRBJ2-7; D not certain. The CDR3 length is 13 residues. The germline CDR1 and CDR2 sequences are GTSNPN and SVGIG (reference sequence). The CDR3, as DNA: TGTGGCTGGAGTGTCGGCTTAGCCTACGAGCAGTACTTC. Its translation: CGWSVGLAYEQYF.